Only a few counts were recorded for the clone carrying this T cell receptor beta chain. Clones were read by immunoSEQ multiplex PCR, and TCRdb kept only the in-frame ones, dropping some. This sample has 650,000 to 800,000 clones, with over 55% found just once. The sample belongs to a study of shared clonotypes between healthy human individuals. The J segment lost 4 bases and the V segment lost 5 bases, leaving 7 bases of the junction unmatched. The germline V gene has CDR1 MGHRA and CDR2 YSYEKL. The CDR3 runs to 15 residues. This clonotype was sampled from a woman aged 30 to 39 in good health. Specimen: memory CD4+ T cells sorted from blood. The sample's subset: CD45RA-negative fraction. This sequence joins TRBV4-1 and TRBJ1-4; 7 bases map to TRBD1. CDR3 sequence (DNA): TGCGCCAGCAGCGGAGGGACAGTTGGTAATGAAAAACTGTTTTTT. This codes for CASSGGTVGNEKLFF.